This T cell receptor beta chain was obtained from a study of breast tumors, draining lymph nodes, adjacent tissues. Findings and caveats of the study: Tumor repertoires ranked between lymph nodes and nontumor tissue in diversity, with V and J gene preferences.

Germline CDR1 and CDR2: LGHDT and YNNKEL (reference sequence). The CDR3 extends over 17 amino acids. The V gene lost 0 bases and the J gene lost 4 bases, with 16 bases spanning the gap. TCRdb reanalysed the multiplex PCR reads using MiXCR and keeps one entry per CDR3 protein. Of roughly 14,000 distinct CDR3 sequences in the sample, around 47% were seen once. This clonotype was recorded many times. What it binds is unknown. This TCR was sampled from a female donor with breast cancer. Some clones in this sample may be carry-over from other donors' samples. Sequencing used tumor-adjacent breast tissue. V gene TRBV3-1 combines with J gene TRBJ2-4; possible D gene TRBD2, 6 bases. The CDR3 DNA reads TGTGCCAGCAGCCAAGAGTGGGAGGAGGGGAGGAAAAACATTCAGTACTTC. It codes for CASSQEWEEGRKNIQYF.